This TCR beta chain appears in the sequencing data of a study of blood T cells in healthy people across ages. Notes on the study in general: Per million T cells, TCR beta diversity dropped roughly linearly as age increased. Total diversity from one million sequenced T cells was likely underestimated. CMV infection status of these donors was not known.

Only a few counts were recorded for this clonotype. Its antigen remains unknown. Through a sample-barcoded 5' primer and a J-beta primer mix, a second PCR was run for roughly 7 to 11 cycles. Each sample provided no less than 2.5 million CDR3-containing paired-end reads. Each CDR3 protein gets one entry after TCRdb re-called the 5' RACE reads with MiXCR. The profile shows about 1.6 million distinct CDR3 sequences, about 31% of them singletons. This CDR3 has 14 amino acids. The V gene lost 5 bases and the J gene lost 9 bases, with 17 bases spanning the gap. Germline CDR1 reads SGHVS; CDR2 reads FNYEAQ. V usage is TRBV7-6 and J usage is TRBJ1-5, with D tentatively TRBD1 (5 bases). This sequence originates from a woman aged 25-40 years in good health. Specimen: blood. The CDR3 here is CASSPTMGERPQHF. The CDR3 region has the DNA TGTGCCAGCAGCCCTACGATGGGGGAGCGGCCCCAGCATTTT.